These T cell receptor beta chains were read from a single sample in a study of T cells after yellow fever vaccination. TCRdb re-analysed the 5' RACE reads in MiXCR, keeping a single row per CDR3 protein. Of around 25,000 distinct CDR3 sequences in the sample, approximately 4.8% were seen once. The sample here was PBMCs, either bulk or a sorted T-cell subset (CD4+, CD8+, memory, or dextramer-sorted; not recorded which), taken on the day of the yellow fever booster vaccination. The receptors shown here come from a man aged 18 to 35 who received the YFV17D yellow fever vaccine. The CDR3 runs from the conserved cysteine through the conserved F or W. The order of the fields is J gene, clone size, D gene, V gene, CDR3 DNA, CDR3 protein. D genes are given only for firm matches. Size is stated for part of the rows, as once, few or many counts, or as a class when the clone is expanded.

J: TRBJ2-3
size: NA
D: TRBD1
V: TRBV24-1
DNA: TGTGCCACCAGTGACCCTAGGGACAGGGGGGGAGATACGCAGTATTTT
CDR3: CATSDPRDRGGDTQYF

J: TRBJ2-7
size: NA
D: TRBD1
V: TRBV19
DNA: TGTGCCAGTAGTACCGACAGGGTAGGCTACGAGCAGTACTTC
CDR3: CASSTDRVGYEQYF

J: TRBJ2-3
size: many
D: TRBD2
V: TRBV24-1
DNA: TGTGCCACTTCACCGAGAGCGGGGGCTGCAGATACGCAGTATTTT
CDR3: CATSPRAGAADTQYF

J: TRBJ2-1
size: few
D: NA
V: TRBV5-1
DNA: TGCGCCAGCAGCGGGCGGGCTGGCCCTCCCAATGAGCAGTTCTTC
CDR3: CASSGRAGPPNEQFF

J: TRBJ2-5
size: many
D: TRBD2
V: TRBV12-3/TRBV12-4
DNA: TGTGCCAGCAGTTCTAGCGGGGGAGGGCAAGAGACCCAGTACTTC
CDR3: CASSSSGGGQETQYF

J: TRBJ1-4
size: medium-sized
D: NA
V: TRBV7-9
DNA: TGTGCCAGCAGCCGGACAGATGAAAAACTGTTTTTT
CDR3: CASSRTDEKLFF

J: TRBJ2-3
size: many
D: TRBD1
V: TRBV25-1
DNA: TGTGCCAGCAGTGGTAAGGGGGCGCGGGTAGATACGCAGTATTTT
CDR3: CASSGKGARVDTQYF

J: TRBJ2-3
size: many
D: NA
V: TRBV6-1
DNA: TGTGCCAGCAGTGGGGTCCTTTCCCCTAGCACAGATACGCAGTATTTT
CDR3: CASSGVLSPSTDTQYF

J: TRBJ1-1
size: NA
D: NA
V: TRBV14
DNA: TGTGCCAGCAGTCGTACCCTCCGGAGCACTGAAGCTTTCTTT
CDR3: CASSRTLRSTEAFF

J: TRBJ2-7
size: many
D: TRBD1
V: TRBV10-3
DNA: TGTGCCATCAGCCCCGGGACAGACTACGAGCAGTACTTC
CDR3: CAISPGTDYEQYF